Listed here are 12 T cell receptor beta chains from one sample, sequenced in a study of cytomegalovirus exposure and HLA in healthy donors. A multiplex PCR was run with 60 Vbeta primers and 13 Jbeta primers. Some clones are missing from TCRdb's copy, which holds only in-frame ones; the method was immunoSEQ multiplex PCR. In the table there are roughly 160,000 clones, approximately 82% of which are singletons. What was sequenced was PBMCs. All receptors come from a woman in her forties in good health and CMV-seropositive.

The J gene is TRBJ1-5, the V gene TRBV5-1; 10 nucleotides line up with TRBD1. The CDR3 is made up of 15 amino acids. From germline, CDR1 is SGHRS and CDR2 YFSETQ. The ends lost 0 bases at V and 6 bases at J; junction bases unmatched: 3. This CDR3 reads CASSLDGTGAQPQHF. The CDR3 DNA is TGCGCCAGCAGCTTGGACGGGACAGGGGCTCAGCCCCAGCATTTT.

DNA for the CDR3: TGTGCCAGTAGCCTCAACAGGGGGCGAACTGAAGCTTTCTTT. Amino acid sequence: CASSLNRGRTEAFF. The chain joins TRBV19 to TRBJ1-1, with 9 bases aligning to TRBD1. Per the germline V gene, CDR1 is LNHDA and CDR2 is SQIVND (reference sequence). V lost 6 bases and J lost 5; bases outside the gene matches: 7. This CDR3 comprises 14 residues. Combining the CDR3 with reference TRBV19 and TRBJ1-1 gives the whole variable domain DGGITQSPKYLFRKEGQNVTLSCEQNLNHDAMYWYRQDPGQGLRLIYYSQIVNDFQKGDIAEGYSVSREKKESFPLTVTSAQKNPTAFYLCASSLNRGRTEAFFGQGTRLTVV.

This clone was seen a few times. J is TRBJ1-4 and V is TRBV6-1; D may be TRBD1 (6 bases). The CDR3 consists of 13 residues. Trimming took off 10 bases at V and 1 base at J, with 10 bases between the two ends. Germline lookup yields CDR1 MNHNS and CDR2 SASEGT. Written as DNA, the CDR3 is TGTGCCACTCTCAGGGGAACTAATGAAAAACTGTTTTTT. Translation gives CATLRGTNEKLFF.

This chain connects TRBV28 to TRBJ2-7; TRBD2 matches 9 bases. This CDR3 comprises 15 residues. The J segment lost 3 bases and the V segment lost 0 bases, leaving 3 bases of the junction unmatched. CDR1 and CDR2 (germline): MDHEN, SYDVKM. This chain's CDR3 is CASSLWASGDYEQYF. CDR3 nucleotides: TGTGCCAGCAGTTTATGGGCTAGCGGGGACTACGAGCAGTACTTC.

The chain's CDR3 is CASSLTIGLARDNEQFF. As DNA, the CDR3 is TGTGCCAGCAGCTTAACGATAGGACTAGCAAGGGACAATGAGCAGTTCTTC. This chain uses TRBV7-3 with TRBJ2-1, with 8 bases identical to TRBD2. Trimming took 0 bases from V and 5 from J; bases not matched to a gene: 9. The CDR3 runs to 17 residues. The V gene's germline CDR1 is SGHTA and CDR2 FQGTGA. Full variable domain (remainder filled in from reference TRBV7-3 and TRBJ2-1): GAGVSQTPSNKVTEKGKYVELRCDPISGHTALYWYRQSLGQGPEFLIYFQGTGAADDSGLPNDRFFAVRPEGSVSTLKIQRTERGDSAVYLCASSLTIGLARDNEQFFGPGTRLTVL.

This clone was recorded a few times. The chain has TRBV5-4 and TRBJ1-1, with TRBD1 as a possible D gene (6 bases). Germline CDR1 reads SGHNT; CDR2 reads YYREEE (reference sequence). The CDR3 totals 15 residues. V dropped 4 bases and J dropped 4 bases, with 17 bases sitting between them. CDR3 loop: CASSPRGEGGTEAFF. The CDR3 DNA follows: TGTGCCAGCAGCCCGAGGGGGGAGGGAGGCACTGAAGCTTTCTTT.

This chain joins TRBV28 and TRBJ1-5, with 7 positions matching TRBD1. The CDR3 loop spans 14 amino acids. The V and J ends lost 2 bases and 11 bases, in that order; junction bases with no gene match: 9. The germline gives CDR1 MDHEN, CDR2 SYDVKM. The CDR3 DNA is TGTGCCAGCAGTTTACCGGGACAGATATCGGCCCAGCATTTT. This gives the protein CASSLPGQISAQHF.

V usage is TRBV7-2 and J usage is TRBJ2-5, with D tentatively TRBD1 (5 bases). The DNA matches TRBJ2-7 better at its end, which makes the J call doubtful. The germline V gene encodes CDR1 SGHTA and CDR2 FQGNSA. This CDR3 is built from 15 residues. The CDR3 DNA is TGTGCCAGCAGCTTAGCTATCCAGGGTATTAACGAGCAGTACTTC. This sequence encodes CASSLAIQGINEQYF.

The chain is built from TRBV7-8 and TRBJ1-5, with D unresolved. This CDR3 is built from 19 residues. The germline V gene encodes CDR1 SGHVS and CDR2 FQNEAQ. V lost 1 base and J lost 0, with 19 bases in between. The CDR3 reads CASSLVATLFEFSNQPQHF. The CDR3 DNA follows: TGTGCCAGCAGCTTAGTGGCCACCCTCTTTGAATTTAGCAATCAGCCCCAGCATTTT. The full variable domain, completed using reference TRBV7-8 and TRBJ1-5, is GAGVSQSPRYKVAKRGQDVALRCDPISGHVSLFWYQQALGQGPEFLTYFQNEAQLDKSGLPSDRFFAERPEGSVSTLKIQRTQQEDSAVYLCASSLVATLFEFSNQPQHFGDGTRLSIL.

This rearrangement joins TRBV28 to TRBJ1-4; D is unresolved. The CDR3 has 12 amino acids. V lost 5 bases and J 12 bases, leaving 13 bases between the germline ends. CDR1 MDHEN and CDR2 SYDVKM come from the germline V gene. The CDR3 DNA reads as TGTGCCAGCAGTAGGACTGTCAGAGAACTGTTTTTT. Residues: CASSRTVRELFF. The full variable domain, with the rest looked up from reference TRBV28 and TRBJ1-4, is DVKVTQSSRYLVKRTGEKVFLECVQDMDHENMFWYRQDPGLGLRLIYFSYDVKMKEKGDIPEGYSVSREKKERFSLILESASTNQTSMYLCASSRTVRELFFGSGTQLSVL.

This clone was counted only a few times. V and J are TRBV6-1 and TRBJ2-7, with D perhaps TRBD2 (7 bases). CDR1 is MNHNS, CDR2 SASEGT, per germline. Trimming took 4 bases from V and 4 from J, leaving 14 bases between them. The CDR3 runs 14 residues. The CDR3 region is CASSGRGGPYEQYF. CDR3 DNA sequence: TGTGCCAGCAGTGGTAGGGGGGGGCCTTACGAGCAGTACTTC.

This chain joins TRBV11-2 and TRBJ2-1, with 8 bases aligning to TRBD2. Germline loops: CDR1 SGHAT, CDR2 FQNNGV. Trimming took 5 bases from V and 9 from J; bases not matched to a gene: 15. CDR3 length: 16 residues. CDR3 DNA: TGTGCCAGCAGCCCGAGTGGGAGCGGGAGACGGGGTGAGCAGTTCTTC. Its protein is CASSPSGSGRRGEQFF.